The 22 T cell receptor beta chains presented below share a single source sample, sequenced in a study of blood T cell repertoires in COVID-19. Sequencing was performed with immunoSEQ multiplex PCR; in TCRdb, only in-frame clones are kept and a portion is missing. The sample has under 85,000 clones; about 81% are singletons. The sequencing sample was made of peripheral blood. The receptor source for this set is a man older than 75 with acute or convalescent COVID-19.

The chain joins TRBV9 to TRBJ2-4, with TRBD1 matching 11 bases. With 1 base clipped from V and 3 bases from J, the junction kept 9 bases outside the gene matches. Germline assignment: CDR1 SGDLS and CDR2 YYNGEE. This CDR3 has 18 amino acids. DNA of the CDR3: TGTGCCAGCAGCGTAAGGGACAGGGGGGCGAAGGACAAAAACATTCAGTACTTC. Its translation is CASSVRDRGAKDKNIQYF.

This clone was observed once. The gene calls are TRBV7-2 and TRBJ2-7; D is uncertain. The CDR3 runs 12 residues. With 0 bases removed from V and 6 bases from J, the gap between germline ends came to 6 bases. CDR1 and CDR2 (germline): SGHTA, FQGNSA. This CDR3 is CASSLALSEQYF. The CDR3 nucleotides read TGTGCCAGCAGCTTAGCACTTTCCGAGCAGTACTTC.

V is TRBV23-1 and J is TRBJ2-1; the D gene is possibly TRBD1 (6 bases). TRBV23-1 is classed as an ORF, of uncertain function. There are 15 residues in the CDR3. The V end was cut by 7 bases, the J end by 5 bases, with 18 bases between. Written as DNA, the CDR3 is TGCGCCAGCATAGGGCAGGGGCTCAGGGACAATGAGCAGTTCTTC. This sequence encodes CASIGQGLRDNEQFF.

This sequence joins TRBV5-1 and TRBJ2-5; weak D call: TRBD2 (7 bases). There are 15 residues in the CDR3. The germline V gene has CDR1 SGHRS and CDR2 YFSETQ. The V gene lost 0 bases and the J gene lost 5 bases, with 14 bases spanning the gap. The CDR3 DNA reads TGCGCCAGCAGCTTGGCCCCGGGGGGCGGGGAGACCCAGTACTTC. Its translation is CASSLAPGGGETQYF.

This chain joins TRBV7-3 and TRBJ1-1, with 7 bases identical to TRBD1. CDR1 SGHTA and CDR2 FQGTGA come from the germline V gene. This CDR3 is 13 amino acids long. Losses at the gene ends were 5 bases for V and 7 bases for J; bases not matched to a gene: 7. The CDR3 region has the DNA TGTGCCAGCAGCCTCCGGGACAGCTTTGAAGCTTTCTTT. Its translation: CASSLRDSFEAFF.

This chain uses TRBV30 with TRBJ2-6; 9 bases agree with TRBD1. V shed 3 bases, J shed 1 base, and the junction held 7 bases outside the gene matches. The CDR3 totals 17 residues. Germline-derived CDR1 and CDR2 are GTSNPN and SVGIG (reference sequence). The CDR3 sequence is CAWSVHRGRSGANVLTF. The CDR3 DNA follows: TGTGCCTGGAGCGTACACAGGGGGCGATCTGGGGCCAACGTCCTGACTTTC.

This clone was picked up one time. This chain joins TRBV7-2 and TRBJ2-2; D possibly corresponds to TRBD2 (6 bases). V gave up 5 bases and J gave up 5 bases, with 15 bases separating them. Germline CDR1 and CDR2: SGHTA and FQGNSA. CDR3 length equals 15 residues. The CDR3 nucleotides are TGTGCCAGCAGCGCGGACGCGGGGAGGACCGGGGAGCTGTTTTTT. Protein: CASSADAGRTGELFF.

The rearrangement uses TRBV19 and TRBJ2-3, with 7 bases aligning to TRBD2. Germline CDR1 reads LNHDA; CDR2 reads SQIVND (reference sequence). The CDR3 is 15 amino acids. Trimming at V came to 2 bases and at J to 0 bases, leaving 2 bases not matched to a gene. CDR3 sequence reads: CASSISGGSTDTQYF. The CDR3 bases are TGTGCCAGTAGTATATCGGGGGGAAGCACAGATACGCAGTATTTT.

This chain joins TRBV20-1 and TRBJ2-7; possible D gene TRBD2, 5 bases. This CDR3 spans 11 amino acids. Germline lookup yields CDR1 DFQATT and CDR2 SNEGSKA (reference sequence). The germline V and J ends were trimmed by 6 bases and 7 bases, with 13 bases remaining between them. CDR3 sequence (DNA): TGCAGTGCCGCGGACTCGCGGGAGCAGTACTTC. This codes for CSAADSREQYF.

This chain's CDR3 is CASSRERSFQETQYF. The DNA for the CDR3 is TGTGCCAGCTCGAGGGAGCGGAGCTTCCAAGAGACCCAGTACTTC. V gene TRBV18 combines with J gene TRBJ2-5; D might be TRBD2 (5 bases). Germline V lookup: CDR1 KGHSH, CDR2 LQKENI. V was cut by 6 bases and J by 1 base, with 15 bases left in between. The length of the CDR3 is 15 residues.

For this clone: Sequence at one end of the junction differs from germline and may be a read error. The chain's CDR3 is CTSSPWGYRENTEAFF. Here the CDR3 DNA reads TGTACCAGCAGTCCCTGGGGATACAGGGAGAACACTGAAGCTTTCTTT. The V call is TRBV28, the J call TRBJ1-1; perhaps TRBD1 as D (6 bases). From germline, CDR1 is MDHEN and CDR2 SYDVKM. This CDR3 is built from 16 residues.

V is TRBV7-9 and J is TRBJ1-3; D gene uncertain. From germline, CDR1 is SEHNR and CDR2 FQNEAQ (reference sequence). This CDR3 has 13 amino acids. The V and J ends lost 0 bases and 4 bases respectively, with 4 bases between them. The CDR3 reads CASSLAQGNTIYF. For the CDR3, the DNA is TGTGCCAGCAGCTTAGCGCAGGGAAACACCATATATTTT.

The V call is TRBV18, the J call TRBJ2-1; 9 bases match TRBD2. J was trimmed by 0 bases and V by 1 base; bases with no gene match: 13. CDR1 is KGHSH and CDR2 is LQKENI in the germline V gene. The CDR3 has 20 residues. As DNA, the CDR3 is TGTGCCAGCTCACCACTCTCGCCTAGCGGGACTCAGAGCTCCTACAATGAGCAGTTCTTC. Encoded protein: CASSPLSPSGTQSSYNEQFF.

V and J are TRBV6-6 and TRBJ2-7; D is perhaps TRBD1 (6 bases). The germline V and J ends were trimmed by 0 bases and 6 bases, with 15 bases remaining between them. The CDR3 is 15 amino acids. From germline, CDR1 is MNHNY and CDR2 SVGAGI (reference sequence). CDR3 residues: CASSYSPQGNSEQYF. The DNA for the CDR3 is TGTGCCAGCAGTTACTCGCCACAGGGAAACTCCGAGCAGTACTTC.

The genes are TRBV6-1 and TRBJ2-3; perhaps TRBD2 as D (6 bases). Germline lookup yields CDR1 MNHNS and CDR2 SASEGT. The CDR3 has 15 residues. V gave up 1 base and J gave up 5 bases, with 13 bases separating them. The DNA for the CDR3 is TGTGCCAGCAGTGAAGTAGGTCTAGCGATAGATACGCAGTATTTT. The encoded protein is CASSEVGLAIDTQYF.

V gene TRBV5-4 combines with J gene TRBJ2-2; maybe TRBD2 (6 bases). The CDR3 has 15 amino acids. Germline lookup yields CDR1 SGHNT and CDR2 YYREEE (reference sequence). The V gene lost 6 bases and the J gene lost 1 base, with 13 bases spanning the gap. CDR3 nucleotides: TGTGCCAGCACCTTTTGGGGGGAGAACACCGGGGAGCTGTTTTTT. Translation: CASTFWGENTGELFF. Filled out from reference TRBV5-4 and TRBJ2-2, the complete variable domain reads ETGVTQSPTHLIKTRGQQVTLRCSSQSGHNTVSWYQQALGQGPQFIFQYYREEENGRGNFPPRFSGLQFPNYSSELNVNALELDDSALYLCASTFWGENTGELFFGEGSRLTVL.

The rearrangement uses TRBV7-8 and TRBJ2-7; 8 bases are shared with TRBD1. The V gene's germline CDR1 is SGHVS and CDR2 FQNEAQ. After removal of 0 bases from V and 2 bases from J, the junction contained 6 bases not matched to a gene. The CDR3 has 16 amino acids. CDR3 protein: CASSLAPRGLPYEQYF. CDR3 DNA sequence: TGTGCCAGCAGCTTAGCTCCCAGGGGGCTTCCCTACGAGCAGTACTTC.

As to this clone: The junction differs from germline at one of its ends, possibly a read error. V usage is TRBV15 and J usage is TRBJ2-7, with 9 positions matching TRBD1. The CDR3 has 10 amino acids. Germline assignment: CDR1 LNHNV and CDR2 YYDKDF (reference sequence). This chain's CDR3 is CGDRESEQYF. CDR3 sequence (DNA): TGCGGGGACAGGGAGAGCGAGCAGTACTTC. The full variable domain, rest sourced from reference TRBV15 and TRBJ2-7, is DAMVIQNPRYQVTQFGKPVTLSCSQTLNHNVMYWYQQKSSQAPKLLFHYYDKDFNNEADTPDNFQSRRPNTSFCFLDIRSPGLGDTAMYLCGDRESEQYFGPGTRLTVT.

The chain joins TRBV9 to TRBJ2-2; TRBD1 might be the D (6 bases). The CDR3 loop spans 15 amino acids. From germline, CDR1 is SGDLS and CDR2 YYNGEE. V was pared by 3 bases and J by 6 bases, with 15 bases between. CDR3 protein: CASSAKGGHPGELFF. The CDR3, as DNA: TGTGCCAGCAGCGCGAAAGGGGGACACCCCGGGGAGCTGTTTTTT.

V and J are TRBV4-1 and TRBJ1-5; the D is unclear. Germline CDR1 and CDR2: MGHRA and YSYEKL. The CDR3 has 14 residues. Trimming removed 0 bases from V and 1 base from J, with 4 bases in between. The CDR3 DNA is TGCGCCAGCAGCCAAGACCAGAGCAATCAGCCCCAGCATTTT. Translating it yields CASSQDQSNQPQHF.

The chain has TRBV7-9 and TRBJ2-1; D possibly corresponds to TRBD1 (6 bases). Germline CDR1 is SEHNR and CDR2 is FQNEAQ (reference sequence). This CDR3 region has 14 residues. Deletions cut 5 bases from V and 8 bases from J, with 16 bases between. The CDR3 here is CASSRLTGMDEQFF. In DNA, the CDR3 is TGTGCCAGCAGCCGACTCACAGGGATGGATGAGCAGTTCTTC.

The rearrangement uses TRBV6-2 or TRBV6-3 and TRBJ1-2; D not resolved. CDR1 is MNHEY, CDR2 SVGEGT, per germline. The CDR3 is 13 amino acids. Trimming stripped 6 bases from V and 8 bases from J, with 16 bases between. This CDR3 is CASSPDPLGGYTF. The CDR3 DNA is TGTGCCAGCAGCCCCGACCCCCTGGGCGGCTACACCTTC.